This T cell receptor (beta chain) was observed in a study of OX40 agonist ivuxolimab in advanced cancers. Study-wide points: In general, CD8+ T cells held more expanded clones than CD4+ did, on average. The expanded peripheral T cells' antigen specificity was not determined.

Here immunoSEQ multiplex PCR was the method, and the copy in TCRdb shows in-frame clones only, minus some. Of 55,000 to 65,000 clones detected, 75% to 90% appear once; the ten largest clones hold around 0.5%. This clone was detected once. The antigen is unknown. This CDR3 contains 15 residues. The germline V gene encodes CDR1 GTSNPN and CDR2 SVGIG (reference sequence). V lost 1 base, J lost 4 bases, and 13 bases lay in between. V is TRBV30 and J is TRBJ2-2, with no clear D. This specimen consisted of CD4+ or CD8+ T cells sorted from blood, obtained in a trial of the OX40 agonist ivuxolimab. This TCR was sampled from an adult with an advanced solid tumor such as melanoma, head and neck, liver or kidney cancer. The CDR3 DNA reads TGTGCCTGGAGTGCCACGCGGTCGGGCACCGGGGAGCTGTTTTTT. Translated, it gives CAWSATRSGTGELFF.